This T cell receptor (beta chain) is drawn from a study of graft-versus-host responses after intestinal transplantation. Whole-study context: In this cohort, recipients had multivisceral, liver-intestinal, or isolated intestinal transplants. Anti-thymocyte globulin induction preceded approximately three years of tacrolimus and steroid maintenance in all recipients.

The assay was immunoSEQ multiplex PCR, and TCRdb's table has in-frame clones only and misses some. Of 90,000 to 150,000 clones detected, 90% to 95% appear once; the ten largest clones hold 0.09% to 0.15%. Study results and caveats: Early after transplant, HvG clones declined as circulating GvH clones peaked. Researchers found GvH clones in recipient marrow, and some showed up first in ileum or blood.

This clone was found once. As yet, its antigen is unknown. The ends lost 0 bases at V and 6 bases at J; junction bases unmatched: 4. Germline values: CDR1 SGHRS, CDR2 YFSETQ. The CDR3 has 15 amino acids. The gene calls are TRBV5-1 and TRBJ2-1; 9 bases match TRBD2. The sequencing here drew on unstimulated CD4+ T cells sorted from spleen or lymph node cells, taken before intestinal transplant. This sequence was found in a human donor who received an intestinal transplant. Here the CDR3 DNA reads TGCGCCAGCAGCTTGGTGGCGGGAGGGGGCAATGAGCAGTTCTTC. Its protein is CASSLVAGGGNEQFF.